Following are 9 T cell receptor beta chains from one sample sequenced in a study of blood T cells in healthy people across ages. Using a J-beta primer mix together with a sample-barcoded 5' primer, a second PCR was run for roughly 7 to 11 cycles. MiXCR, applied by TCRdb to the 5' RACE reads, yields one record per CDR3 protein. The sample holds about 1.5 million distinct CDR3 sequences, under 55% seen once. Material: blood. The origin of the receptors is a woman younger than 30 in good health.

This clonotype has only a few counts. The chain carries TRBV28 and TRBJ1-1; D possibly corresponds to TRBD1 (6 bases). CDR1 is MDHEN, CDR2 SYDVKM, per germline. V lost 5 bases and J lost 1, with 17 bases in between. The length of the CDR3 is 16 residues. The CDR3 protein is CASSVMGHIPNTEAFF. The CDR3 DNA reads as TGTGCCAGCAGTGTCATGGGACACATCCCGAACACTGAAGCTTTCTTT.

The chain has TRBV6-6 and TRBJ2-3; 7 nucleotides align to TRBD2. J gave up 2 bases and V 5 bases, and 13 bases lay outside the gene matches. Germline lookup yields CDR1 MNHNY and CDR2 SVGAGI (reference sequence). The CDR3 runs to 17 residues. CDR3 sequence reads: CASSRPGTNGNTDTQYF. For the CDR3, the DNA is TGTGCCAGCAGTAGACCTGGGACTAACGGGAACACAGATACGCAGTATTTT.

This clonotype was seen a handful of times. For the CDR3, the DNA is TGTGCCAGCAGCCCAAACAGGGGCCACACAGATACGCAGTATTTT. Its translation: CASSPNRGHTDTQYF. The chain carries TRBV7-8 and TRBJ2-3, with 7 bases identical to TRBD1. V dropped 5 bases and J dropped 2; count of bases not matched to a gene: 7. The CDR3 is 15 amino acids. CDR1 SGHVS and CDR2 FQNEAQ come from the germline V gene. Filled out from reference TRBV7-8 and TRBJ2-3, the complete variable domain reads GAGVSQSPRYKVAKRGQDVALRCDPISGHVSLFWYQQALGQGPEFLTYFQNEAQLDKSGLPSDRFFAERPEGSVSTLKIQRTQQEDSAVYLCASSPNRGHTDTQYFGPGTRLTVL.

This clonotype appeared a few times. The V and J genes are TRBV7-9 and TRBJ2-5; D ambiguous. CDR1 and CDR2 (germline): SEHNR, FQNEAQ (reference sequence). This CDR3 spans 13 amino acids. The V end lost 5 bases, the J end lost 4 bases, and 11 bases lay between the germline ends. The CDR3, as DNA: TGTGCCAGCAGCCACGGAGTAATAGAGACCCAGTACTTC. This encodes CASSHGVIETQYF.

This clonotype was picked up a small number of times. The chain has TRBV14 and TRBJ2-4, with D tentatively TRBD2 (6 bases). The J call is in doubt because the DNA end fits TRBJ2-7 better. The V gene's germline CDR1 is SGHDN and CDR2 FVKESK. The CDR3 length is 18 residues. CDR3 coding DNA: TGTGCCAGCAGCCAAGAGGTTCTAGCGCGGGACGTCCACTACGAGCAGTACTTC. As protein: CASSQEVLARDVHYEQYF.

This rearrangement joins TRBV20-1 to TRBJ1-1; unclear D gene. V was cut by 1 base and J by 2 bases, with 5 bases left in between. Germline CDR1 reads DFQATT; CDR2 reads SNEGSKA (reference sequence). There are 12 residues in the CDR3. CDR3 bases: TGCAGTGCTAGAGGCCATAACACTGAAGCTTTCTTT. As protein: CSARGHNTEAFF.

The chain couples TRBV20-1 to TRBJ2-3, with TRBD1 identical over 10 bases. CDR1 DFQATT and CDR2 SNEGSKA come from the germline V gene (reference sequence). V dropped 2 bases and J dropped 6; count of bases not matched to a gene: 5. The CDR3 consists of 14 residues. The CDR3 nucleotides are TGCAGTGCTAGAACCGGACAGGGGGTGGATACGCAGTATTTT. Translated: CSARTGQGVDTQYF.

As concerns this clonotype: The junction departs from germline at one end; a sequencing error may be responsible. The chain uses TRBV12-3 or TRBV12-4 and TRBJ1-2; D is uncertain. The CDR3 runs 12 residues. In nucleotides, the CDR3 is TGTGCCAGCAGAGGGTGGCTTTATGGCCACACCTTC. This translates into CASRGWLYGHTF.

This clonotype was picked up many times. The rearrangement joins TRBV12-3 or TRBV12-4 to TRBJ2-1, with D tentatively TRBD1 (8 bases). The CDR3 is 16 amino acids. V was clipped by 5 bases and J by 7 bases, with 21 bases between them. CDR3 sequence: CASSRDANRGGNEQFF. For the CDR3, the DNA is TGTGCCAGCAGTCGAGACGCGAACAGGGGGGGAAATGAGCAGTTCTTC.